A selection of T cell receptor beta chains follows, all from one sample in a study of cytomegalovirus exposure and HLA in healthy donors. The data were produced by immunoSEQ multiplex PCR, yet TCRdb's version contains in-frame clones alone and is incomplete. The table includes 110,000 to 150,000 clones, around 10% detected once. Sequences were obtained from PBMCs. These receptor sequences come from a male donor in good health and CMV-seronegative. Both conserved end residues are part of each CDR3. A D gene is named only where the DNA matches it firmly. Rows may omit the clone size; those that give it use once, few, many or a size class.

clone_size d_call j_call v_call cdr3_nt cdr3_aa
. TRBD1 TRBJ1-2 TRBV7-3 TGTGCCAGCAGCCCACGGGACAGGGACTATGGCTACACCTTC CASSPRDRDYGYTF
few TRBD1 TRBJ2-1 TRBV7-9 TGTGCCAGCAGTCCCCGACGTCAGGGGGTTTCCTACAATGAGCAGTTCTTC CASSPRRQGVSYNEQFF
. TRBD1 TRBJ2-7 TRBV16 TGTGCCAGCAGCCAGCAGGGGGTTACCTACGAGCAGTACTTC CASSQQGVTYEQYF
few . TRBJ1-1 TRBV6-1 TGTGCCAGCAAGACGAGGGAGGACACTGAAGCTTTCTTT CASKTREDTEAFF
. . TRBJ2-1 TRBV7-6 TGTGCCAGCAGCGAAACAGGAAGCTCCTACAATGAGCAGTTCTTC CASSETGSSYNEQFF
. . TRBJ1-2 TRBV7-8 TGTGCCTCCGAGGACACCTCATATGGCTACACCTTC CASEDTSYGYTF
. TRBD1 TRBJ1-4 TRBV29-1 TGCAGCGCTCGCCCCGACAGGGGGGAAGAAAAACTGTTTTTT CSARPDRGEEKLFF
. . TRBJ1-1 TRBV27 TGTGCCAGCAGTTCGGACAGGAACACTGAAGCTTTCTTT CASSSDRNTEAFF
. TRBD1 TRBJ1-1 TRBV10-3 TGTGCCATCAGTGAGTCCAGGGACAGAGACACTGAAGCTTTCTTT CAISESRDRDTEAFF
. . TRBJ2-2 TRBV11-3 TGTGCCAGCAGCTTAGATCTGACCGGGGAGCTGTTTTTT CASSLDLTGELFF
few TRBD1 TRBJ1-5 TRBV27 TGTGCCAGCAGTTTAACCCCAGGGGGCCCCTCCAATCAGCCCCAGCATTTT CASSLTPGGPSNQPQHF
few . TRBJ2-1 TRBV7-2 TGTGCCAGCAGCCTTCATCAGGGAAATGAGCAGTTCTTC CASSLHQGNEQFF
. . TRBJ2-1 TRBV28 TGTGCCAGCAGTTCGCGGGACAGCATATACAATGAGCAGTTCTTC CASSSRDSIYNEQFF
few TRBD1 TRBJ1-2 TRBV27 TGTGCCAGCAGTTTATCCCCGGGACAGGGAATTCGCTATGGCTACACCTTC CASSLSPGQGIRYGYTF
few TRBD1 TRBJ1-3 TRBV15 TGTGCCACCAGCAGGACCGGGACAGGGGGCGCTTACGGTGGAAACACCATATATTTT CATSRTGTGGAYGGNTIYF
. TRBD2 TRBJ2-1 TRBV10-3 TGTGCCAGCGCCACCGGGACTAGCGGGAGGGCCAAAGATGAGCAGTTCTTC CASATGTSGRAKDEQFF
few . TRBJ2-7 TRBV18 TGTGCCAGCTCACCGACAGGAAGCTCCTACGAGCAGTACTTC CASSPTGSSYEQYF
. TRBD1 TRBJ2-2 TRBV7-2 TGTGCCAGCAGCTTATCAGAGACAGGGAGATCCGGGGAGCTGTTTTTT CASSLSETGRSGELFF
few . TRBJ1-5 TRBV28 TGTGCCAGCCTCGAACTTGGCAGGGGTAGTCAGCCCCAGCATTTT CASLELGRGSQPQHF
few TRBD1 TRBJ2-4 TRBV4-3 TGCGCCAGCAGACCCGACAGGGGAGCCAAAAACATTCAGTACTTC CASRPDRGAKNIQYF
few TRBD1 TRBJ1-4 TRBV27 TGTGCCAGCCGCGACAGGGGGGGCGAAAAACTGTTTTTT CASRDRGGEKLFF
few . TRBJ1-5 TRBV28 TGTGCCAGCAGTTTCCGGACAGCTCATAGCAATCAGCCCCAGCATTTT CASSFRTAHSNQPQHF
few TRBD1 TRBJ1-1 TRBV12-5 TGTGCTAGTGGTCCCGGACAGGGGGCGTCGGGAGACACTGAAGCTTTCTTT CASGPGQGASGDTEAFF
few TRBD1 TRBJ1-5 TRBV7-2 TGTGCCAGCAGCGTCCAGGGGGCGCGCAATCAGCCCCAGCATTTT CASSVQGARNQPQHF
. TRBD1 TRBJ1-1 TRBV28 TGTGCCAGCAGTCGGATCGGACAGGGTTCAGGTGAAGCTTTCTTT CASSRIGQGSGEAFF
. . TRBJ2-7 TRBV6-5 TGTGCCAGCAGTTTAGGACTGAGTTCCTACGAGCAGTACTTC CASSLGLSSYEQYF